Following are 13 T cell receptor beta chains from one sample sequenced in a study of Graves' ophthalmopathy and Graves' hyperthyroidism. The authors amplified TCR beta CDR3 regions from RNA transcripts. After a first-round RT-PCR with HTBI primers, a second-round multiplex PCR was run. Each CDR3 protein is one row after TCRdb ran MiXCR on the multiplex PCR reads. This sample has more than 550,000 distinct CDR3 sequences, with 35% to 45% found just once. The sample consisted of peripheral blood. All receptors derive from an adult man with Graves' ophthalmopathy.

This chain uses TRBV9 with TRBJ1-6; 11 bases align to TRBD1. The CDR3 is 15 residues long. Germline V CDR1 and CDR2: SGDLS, YYNGEE. After removal of 4 bases from V and 7 bases from J, the junction contained 4 bases not matched to a gene. The CDR3 sequence: CASSQGQGANSPLHF. In DNA form, the CDR3 reads TGTGCCAGCAGCCAAGGACAGGGGGCGAATTCACCCCTCCACTTT.

This clonotype was counted a few times. This rearrangement joins TRBV3-1 to TRBJ1-1; D is undetermined. This CDR3 has 13 amino acids. The V gene's germline CDR1 is LGHDT and CDR2 YNNKEL (reference sequence). With 6 bases removed from V and 0 bases from J, the gap between germline ends came to 8 bases. This CDR3 is CASSAIMNTEAFF. CDR3 DNA sequence: TGTGCCAGCAGTGCTATCATGAACACTGAAGCTTTCTTT.

The rearrangement uses TRBV20-1 and TRBJ1-5; D might be TRBD1 (6 bases). The CDR3 sequence is 14 residues long. Germline lookup yields CDR1 DFQATT and CDR2 SNEGSKA (reference sequence). The DNA for the CDR3 is TGCAGCGCCAGCAGCCGAGGGGGGGTACAGCCCCAGCATTTT. Amino acid sequence: CSASSRGGVQPQHF.

This clonotype was found many times. This chain joins TRBV19 and TRBJ2-2; D tentatively fits TRBD1 or TRBD2 (5 bases each). Trimming stripped 5 bases from V and 1 base from J, with 11 bases between. Germline assignment: CDR1 LNHDA and CDR2 SQIVND (reference sequence). This CDR3 region has 15 residues. The chain's CDR3 is CASSRWGKNTGELFF. CDR3 nucleotide sequence: TGTGCCAGTAGTCGGTGGGGGAAGAACACCGGGGAGCTGTTTTTT.

This clonotype came up many times. In DNA form, the CDR3 reads TGTGCCAGCCCACCTTGGGGACAGGGGAGTATCGGCTACACCTTC. Protein sequence: CASPPWGQGSIGYTF. This chain connects TRBV19 to TRBJ1-2; 10 positions match TRBD1. The germline gives CDR1 LNHDA, CDR2 SQIVND (reference sequence). With V trimmed by 9 bases and J by 8 bases, 15 bases remained unmatched. The CDR3 consists of 15 residues.

This clonotype was recorded many times. The chain combines TRBV25-1 with TRBJ2-7, with 8 bases lining up with TRBD1. Germline CDR1 is MGHDK and CDR2 is SYGVNS. This CDR3 contains 13 residues. With 6 bases clipped from V and 2 bases from J, the junction kept 3 bases outside the gene matches. CDR3: CASSRQGPYEQYF. CDR3 DNA sequence: TGTGCCAGCAGCAGACAGGGGCCCTACGAGCAGTACTTC.

This clonotype was seen ten or more times. The V gene is TRBV7-9, the J gene TRBJ1-2, with D unclear. V was clipped by 6 bases and J by 6 bases, with 8 bases between them. CDR1 SEHNR and CDR2 FQNEAQ come from the germline V gene (reference sequence). CDR3 length: 11 amino acids. For the CDR3, the DNA is TGTGCCAGCAGTTGGACTGATGGCTACACCTTC. This encodes CASSWTDGYTF.

This clonotype was recorded many times. The junction differs from germline at one of its ends, possibly a read error. The genes are TRBV7-9 and TRBJ1-4; D not resolved. This CDR3 is built from 12 residues. Germline values: CDR1 SEHNR, CDR2 FQNEAQ (reference sequence). CDR3 sequence (DNA): TGTGCCGGCAGCTTTGAGGAAGAAAAACTGTTTTTT. Its translation: CAGSFEEEKLFF.

In this sample, this clonotype turned up many times. This chain uses TRBV7-2 with TRBJ1-5; D possibly corresponds to TRBD1 (6 bases). V gave up 1 base and J gave up 0 bases, with 19 bases separating them. Germline V lookup: CDR1 SGHTA, CDR2 FQGNSA. The CDR3 covers 19 residues. The CDR3 protein is CASSLVASGTPDSNQPQHF. For the CDR3, the DNA is TGTGCCAGCAGCTTAGTAGCTTCTGGGACACCAGATAGCAATCAGCCCCAGCATTTT. The variable domain in full, completed from reference TRBV7-2 and TRBJ1-5, reads GAGVSQSPSNKVTEKGKDVELRCDPISGHTALYWYRQSLGQGLEFLIYFQGNSAPDKSGLPSDRFSAERTGGSVSTLTIQRTQQEDSAVYLCASSLVASGTPDSNQPQHFGDGTRLSIL.

This sequence joins TRBV20-1 and TRBJ1-1; 9 nucleotides agree with TRBD1. V was clipped by 8 bases and J by 4 bases; unmatched bases: 2. CDR1 is DFQATT, CDR2 SNEGSKA, per germline (reference sequence). The CDR3 sequence is 11 residues long. DNA for the CDR3: TGCAGTTACAGGGGGCTCACTGAAGCTTTCTTT. Translation: CSYRGLTEAFF.

The chain links TRBV10-3 to TRBJ1-4, with 8 bases that match TRBD1. The ends lost 8 bases at V and 10 bases at J; junction bases unmatched: 15. Germline V gene sequence: CDR1 ENHRY, CDR2 SYGVKD. CDR3 length: 15 residues. The CDR3 protein is CAIGGQEDLGVKLFF. The CDR3 bases are TGTGCCATCGGGGGACAGGAGGACCTCGGTGTAAAACTGTTTTTT.

This clonotype has a single count. The chain carries TRBV25-1 and TRBJ2-7; 10 bases fit TRBD2. Germline-derived CDR1 and CDR2 are MGHDK and SYGVNS. The CDR3 sequence is 15 residues long. J was trimmed by 5 bases and V by 1 base; bases with no gene match: 5. The CDR3 here is CASSESSGGVHEQYF. For the CDR3, the DNA is TGTGCCAGCAGTGAATCAAGCGGGGGGGTACACGAGCAGTACTTC.

The chain employs TRBV29-1 and TRBJ1-2; 7 bases map to TRBD1. The CDR3 is 12 residues long. After removal of 8 bases from V and 7 bases from J, the junction contained 10 bases not matched to a gene. Germline lookup yields CDR1 SQVTM and CDR2 ANQGSEA. The CDR3 reads CSSTDREVGYTF. The CDR3 coding sequence is TGCAGCAGCACCGACAGGGAAGTTGGCTACACCTTC. Drawing the rest from reference TRBV29-1 and TRBJ1-2, the complete variable domain is SAVISQKPSRDICQRGTSLTIQCQVDSQVTMMFWYRQQPGQSLTLIATANQGSEATYESGFVIDKFPISRPNLTFSTLTVSNMSPEDSSIYLCSSTDREVGYTFGSGTRLTVV.